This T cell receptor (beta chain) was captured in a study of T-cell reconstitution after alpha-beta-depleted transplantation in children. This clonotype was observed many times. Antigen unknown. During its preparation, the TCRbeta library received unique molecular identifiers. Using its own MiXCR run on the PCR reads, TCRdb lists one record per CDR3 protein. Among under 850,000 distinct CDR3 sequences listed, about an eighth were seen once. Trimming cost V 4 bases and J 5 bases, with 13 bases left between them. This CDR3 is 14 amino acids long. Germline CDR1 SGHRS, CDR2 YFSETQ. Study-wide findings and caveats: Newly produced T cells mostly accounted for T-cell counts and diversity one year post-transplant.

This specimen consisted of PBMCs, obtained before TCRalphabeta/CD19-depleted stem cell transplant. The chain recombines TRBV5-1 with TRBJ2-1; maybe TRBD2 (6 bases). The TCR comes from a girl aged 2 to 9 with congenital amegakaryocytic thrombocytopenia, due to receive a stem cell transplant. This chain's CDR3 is CASSLEGGNNEQFF. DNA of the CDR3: TGCGCCAGCAGCCTGGAGGGAGGCAACAATGAGCAGTTCTTC.